The source of this T cell receptor (beta chain) is a study of identical twins. Details on this clonotype: Its antigen is as yet unknown.

TCRdb independently ran MiXCR on the 5' RACE reads; one entry per CDR3 protein. This table holds about 520,000 distinct CDR3 sequences, 20% to 25% found once. With V trimmed by 1 base and J by 7 bases, 8 bases remained unmatched. Germline V lookup: CDR1 SGHDT, CDR2 YYEEEE. The CDR3 consists of 15 residues. Study outcomes and limitations: Invariant cells of the MAIT and iNKT types might have partly distorted the zero-insertion analyses.

This sample also belongs to another study, concerning T cells expressing NK-cell markers.

The sample consisted of CD4+ T cells sorted from blood. This chain uses TRBV5-6 with TRBJ1-2; 9 bases map to TRBD1. The source of this sequence is a woman younger than 35 in good health. The CDR3 nucleotides read TGTGCCAGCAGCTTGCATGGACAGGGGATTGGTGGCTACACCTTC. Amino acid sequence: CASSLHGQGIGGYTF.